This is a list of T cell receptor beta chains from one sample in a study of cytomegalovirus exposure and HLA in healthy donors. Clones were sequenced by immunoSEQ multiplex PCR, and TCRdb holds only the in-frame ones, with some missing. The data contain some 200,000 clones, around three quarters of them singletons. Specimen: PBMCs. The receptor source for this set is a woman in her forties or fifties in good health and CMV-seronegative. Both conserved end residues are trimmed from each CDR3. Expanded clones get a size class; other rows say once, few or many, or leave the size out.

size	V	J	CDR3
few	TRBV2	TRBJ2-3	ASSDSGGAADTQY
NA	TRBV5-1	TRBJ1-2	ASSPAGTGGRYYGYT
NA	TRBV14	TRBJ2-3	ASSQGSHLGTQY
few	TRBV10-3	TRBJ1-1	AIKMTGEGTEAF
NA	TRBV11-3	TRBJ1-2	ASSPGLPGVAET
NA	TRBV6-5	TRBJ1-5	ASRQAHNQPQH
NA	TRBV7-8	TRBJ2-2	ASSFQQGTTGELF
NA	TRBV7-8	TRBJ1-2	ASRKLDSKHGYT
NA	TRBV29-1	TRBJ2-1	SVDSVRYNEQF
NA	TRBV5-1	TRBJ2-5	ASSLVASGDLAQY
few	TRBV7-2	TRBJ1-1	ASSPPNRPRAF
NA	TRBV9	TRBJ2-3	ASSRGAGVRDTQY
NA	TRBV15	TRBJ1-5	ATSRARTGPNQPQH
NA	TRBV7-9	TRBJ2-7	ASTGQATYEQY
NA	TRBV19	TRBJ2-7	ASSAGDNEQY
NA	TRBV7-2	TRBJ1-2	ASSLGSAGYGYT
NA	TRBV7-9	TRBJ2-2	ASSLDSAGARTGELF
NA	TRBV27	TRBJ1-5	ASSLKGGGSNQPQH
few	TRBV6-5	TRBJ2-5	ASGYRAETQY
NA	TRBV18	TRBJ1-6	ASSPKPNSPLH
NA	TRBV7-2	TRBJ2-1	ASSLPGNEQF
once	TRBV9	NA	ASSVADRPTYEQY
NA	TRBV13	TRBJ1-4	ASSQIPVHISTNEKLF
NA	TRBV27	TRBJ2-6	ASSFYRGPGANVLT
few	TRBV28	TRBJ2-7	ASRAAVGSYEQY
NA	TRBV7-8	TRBJ2-5	ASSPLFGAEETQY
NA	TRBV27	TRBJ1-1	ASSFRGGRMNTEAF
NA	TRBV28	TRBJ2-3	ASSSLGTSGWQDTQY
NA	TRBV4-3	TRBJ1-5	ASSQIQGSNQPQH
NA	TRBV2	TRBJ2-1	ASTVGLNNEQF
NA	TRBV28	TRBJ1-5	ASSGQGTNQPQH
NA	TRBV29-1	TRBJ2-3	SVYPGLAGGGDTQY
NA	TRBV7-6	TRBJ2-7	ASSSEWTSGRVSSYEQY
NA	TRBV2	TRBJ2-7	ASKYYSYEQY
NA	TRBV7-9	TRBJ2-1	SSSLTVASSYNEQF
NA	TRBV4-2	TRBJ2-2	ASSLSGQGTGELF
NA	TRBV28	TRBJ2-1	ASSLLTGLSNEQF
NA	TRBV11-2	TRBJ2-7	ASSLDRDRGVWY
NA	TRBV4-3	TRBJ1-6	ASSQDMVGAISSPLH
NA	TRBV7-8	TRBJ2-7	ASSSYSGRAYEQY
NA	TRBV6-6	TRBJ1-6	ASSSQGDYSPLH